Sequencing of this T cell receptor (beta chain) was carried out in a study of Graves' ophthalmopathy and Graves' hyperthyroidism. On the study more broadly: Peripheral blood sampling occurred at initial diagnosis, before any treatment. General study points: Sensitivity reached 70.59% and specificity 72.22% when the model predicted ophthalmopathy progression.

There are 15 residues in the CDR3. Trimming pared 5 bases from V and 2 bases from J, leaving 13 bases between. From germline, CDR1 is MGHDK and CDR2 SYGVNS. Patients were left out if they had other autoimmune diseases, uncontrolled infections, pregnancy or lactation. The authors isolated PBMCs from approximately 10 ml of fresh peripheral blood. RNA transcripts served as template for amplifying TCR beta CDR3 sequences. Second-round multiplex PCR came after a first-round RT-PCR that employed HTBI primers. TCRdb itself ran the multiplex PCR reads through MiXCR, one entry per CDR3 protein. The data contain roughly 700,000 distinct CDR3 sequences, 40% of them singletons. Details on this clonotype: As yet, its antigen is unknown.

Source material: peripheral blood. The gene calls are TRBV25-1 and TRBJ1-5; D is ambiguous. This TCR was recovered from an adult man with Graves' ophthalmopathy. Here the CDR3 DNA reads TGTGCCAGCAGTTTGGAAAAGTCGGGCAATCAGCCCCAGCATTTT. Encoded protein: CASSLEKSGNQPQHF.